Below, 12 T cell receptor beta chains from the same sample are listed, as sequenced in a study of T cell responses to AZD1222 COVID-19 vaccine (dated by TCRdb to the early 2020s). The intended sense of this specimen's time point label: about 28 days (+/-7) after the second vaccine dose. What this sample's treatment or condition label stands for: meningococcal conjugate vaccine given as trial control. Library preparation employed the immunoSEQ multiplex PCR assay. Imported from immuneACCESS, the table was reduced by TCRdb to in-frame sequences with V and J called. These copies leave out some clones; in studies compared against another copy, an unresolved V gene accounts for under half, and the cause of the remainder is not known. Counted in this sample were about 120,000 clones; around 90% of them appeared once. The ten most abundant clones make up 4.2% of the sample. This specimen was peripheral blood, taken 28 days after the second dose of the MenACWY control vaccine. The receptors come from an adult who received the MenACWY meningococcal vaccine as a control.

DNA for the CDR3: TGTGCCAGCAGTTTAGGTGGAGCGGGGGGGTCCTACGAGCAGTACTTC. Translation gives CASSLGGAGGSYEQYF. The gene calls are TRBV28 and TRBJ2-7; 10 bases align to TRBD2. The germline gives CDR1 MDHEN, CDR2 SYDVKM. The CDR3 extends over 16 amino acids. The junction had 5 bases not matched to a gene; V was cut back by 2 bases and J by 1 base. Supplemented by reference TRBV28 and TRBJ2-7, the full variable domain reads DVKVTQSSRYLVKRTGEKVFLECVQDMDHENMFWYRQDPGLGLRLIYFSYDVKMKEKGDIPEGYSVSREKKERFSLILESASTNQTSMYLCASSLGGAGGSYEQYFGPGTRLTVT.

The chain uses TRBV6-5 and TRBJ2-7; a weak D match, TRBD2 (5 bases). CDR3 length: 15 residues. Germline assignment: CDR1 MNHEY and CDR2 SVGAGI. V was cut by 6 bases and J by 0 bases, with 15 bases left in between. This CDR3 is CASSGGLRSSYEQYF. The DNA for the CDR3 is TGTGCCAGCAGCGGCGGACTGCGGAGCTCCTACGAGCAGTACTTC.

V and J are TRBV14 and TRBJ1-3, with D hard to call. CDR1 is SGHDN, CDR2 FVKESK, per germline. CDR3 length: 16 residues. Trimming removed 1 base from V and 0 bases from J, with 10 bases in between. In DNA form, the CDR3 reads TGTGCCAGCAGCCAAGTCGCGGGAAGCTCTGGAAACACCATATATTTT. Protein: CASSQVAGSSGNTIYF. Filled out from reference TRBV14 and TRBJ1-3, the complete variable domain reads EAGVTQFPSHSVIEKGQTVTLRCDPISGHDNLYWYRRVMGKEIKFLLHFVKESKQDESGMPNNRFLAERTGGTYSTLKVQPAELEDSGVYFCASSQVAGSSGNTIYFGEGSWLTVV.

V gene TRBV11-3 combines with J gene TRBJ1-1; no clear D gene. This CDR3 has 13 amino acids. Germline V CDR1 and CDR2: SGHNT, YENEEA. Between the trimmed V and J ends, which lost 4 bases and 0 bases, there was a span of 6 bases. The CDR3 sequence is CASSSNMNTEAFF. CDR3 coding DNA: TGTGCCAGCAGCTCGAACATGAACACTGAAGCTTTCTTT. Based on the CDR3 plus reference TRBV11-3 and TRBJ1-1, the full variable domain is EAGVVQSPRYKIIEKKQPVAFWCNPISGHNTLYWYLQNLGQGPELLIRYENEEAVDDSQLPKDRFSAERLKGVDSTLKIQPAELGDSAVYLCASSSNMNTEAFFGQGTRLTVV.

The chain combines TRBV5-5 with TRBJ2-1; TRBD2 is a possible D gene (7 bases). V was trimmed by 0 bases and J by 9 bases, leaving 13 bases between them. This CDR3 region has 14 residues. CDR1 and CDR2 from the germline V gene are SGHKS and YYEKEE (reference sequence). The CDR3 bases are TGTGCCAGCAGCTTGGTCGGGGGGCGGGGTGAGCAGTTCTTC. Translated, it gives CASSLVGGRGEQFF.

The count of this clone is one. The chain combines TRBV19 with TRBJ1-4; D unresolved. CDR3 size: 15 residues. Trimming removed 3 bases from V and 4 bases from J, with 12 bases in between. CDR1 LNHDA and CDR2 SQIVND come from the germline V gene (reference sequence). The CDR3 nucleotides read TGTGCCAGTAGTATGTTGGACGGCTTTAATGAAAAACTGTTTTTT. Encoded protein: CASSMLDGFNEKLFF.

The CDR3 is CASSTPPGEKLFF. The CDR3 nucleotides read TGTGCCAGCAGTACGCCGCCGGGAGAAAAACTGTTTTTT. This sequence joins TRBV28 and TRBJ1-4; unclear D gene. The CDR3 extends over 13 amino acids. Germline CDR1 reads MDHEN; CDR2 reads SYDVKM. V was clipped by 5 bases and J by 8 bases, with 12 bases between them.

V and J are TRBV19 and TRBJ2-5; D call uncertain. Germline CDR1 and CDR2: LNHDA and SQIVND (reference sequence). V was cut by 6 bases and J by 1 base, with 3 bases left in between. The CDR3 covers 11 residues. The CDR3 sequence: CASRAQETQYF. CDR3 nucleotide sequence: TGTGCCAGTAGGGCCCAAGAGACCCAGTACTTC.

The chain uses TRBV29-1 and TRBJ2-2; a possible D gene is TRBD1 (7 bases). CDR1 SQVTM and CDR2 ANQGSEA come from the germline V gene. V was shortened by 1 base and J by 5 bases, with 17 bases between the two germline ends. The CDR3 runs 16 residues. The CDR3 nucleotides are TGCAGCGTTGAAGGGGGCGGAGGGGGCGGAACCGGGGAGCTGTTTTTT. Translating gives CSVEGGGGGGTGELFF.

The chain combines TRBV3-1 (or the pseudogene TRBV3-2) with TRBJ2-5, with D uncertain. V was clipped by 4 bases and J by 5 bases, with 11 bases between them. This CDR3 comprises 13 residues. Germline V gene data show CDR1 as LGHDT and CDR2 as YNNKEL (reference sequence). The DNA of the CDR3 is TGTGCCAGCAGCCCCCCGGGCGATGAGACCCAGTACTTC. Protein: CASSPPGDETQYF.

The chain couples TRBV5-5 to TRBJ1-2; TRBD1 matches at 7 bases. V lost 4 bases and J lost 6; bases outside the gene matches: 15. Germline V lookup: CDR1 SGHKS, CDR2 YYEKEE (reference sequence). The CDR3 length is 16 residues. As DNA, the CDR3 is TGTGCCAGCAGCAGGGCATGGGACAGCAGTTGGGATGGCTACACCTTC. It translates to CASSRAWDSSWDGYTF.

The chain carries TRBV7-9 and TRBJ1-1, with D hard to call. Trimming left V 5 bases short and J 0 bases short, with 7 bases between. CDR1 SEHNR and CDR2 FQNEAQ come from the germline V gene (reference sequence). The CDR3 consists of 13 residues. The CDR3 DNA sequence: TGTGCCAGCAGCCTGGAGGTGAACACTGAAGCTTTCTTT. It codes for CASSLEVNTEAFF. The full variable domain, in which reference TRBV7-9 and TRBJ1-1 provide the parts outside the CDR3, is DTGVSQNPRHKITKRGQNVTFRCDPISEHNRLYWYRQTLGQGPEFLTYFQNEAQLEKSRLLSDRFSAERPKGSFSTLEIQRTEQGDSAMYLCASSLEVNTEAFFGQGTRLTVV.